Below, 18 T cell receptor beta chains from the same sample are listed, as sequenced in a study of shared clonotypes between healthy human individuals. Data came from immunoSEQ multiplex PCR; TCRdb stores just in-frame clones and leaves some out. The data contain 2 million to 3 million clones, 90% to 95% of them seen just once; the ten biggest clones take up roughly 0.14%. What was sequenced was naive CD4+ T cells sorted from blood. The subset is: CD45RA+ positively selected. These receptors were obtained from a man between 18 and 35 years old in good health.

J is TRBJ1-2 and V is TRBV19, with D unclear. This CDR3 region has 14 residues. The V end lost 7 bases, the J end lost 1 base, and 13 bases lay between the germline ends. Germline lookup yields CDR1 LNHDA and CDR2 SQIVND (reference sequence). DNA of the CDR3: TGTGCCAGTACCCAGACGGTAGTTAACTATGGCTACACCTTC. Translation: CASTQTVVNYGYTF.

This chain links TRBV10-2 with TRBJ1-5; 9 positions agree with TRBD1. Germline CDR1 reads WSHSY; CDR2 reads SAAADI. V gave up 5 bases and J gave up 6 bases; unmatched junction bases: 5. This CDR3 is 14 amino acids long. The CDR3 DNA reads TGCGCCAGCAGTACAGGGGGCGATGCTCAGCCCCAGCATTTT. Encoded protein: CASSTGGDAQPQHF.

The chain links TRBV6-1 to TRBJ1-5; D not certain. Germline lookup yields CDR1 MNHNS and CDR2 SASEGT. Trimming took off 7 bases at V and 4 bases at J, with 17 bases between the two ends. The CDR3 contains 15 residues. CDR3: CASTRIDTGNQPQHF. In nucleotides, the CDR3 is TGTGCCAGCACCCGGATTGATACTGGGAATCAGCCCCAGCATTTT.

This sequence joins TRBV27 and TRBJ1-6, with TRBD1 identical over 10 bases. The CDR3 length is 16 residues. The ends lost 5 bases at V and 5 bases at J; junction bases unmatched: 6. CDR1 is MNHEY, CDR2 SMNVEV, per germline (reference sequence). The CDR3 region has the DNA TGTGCCAGCAGTCTTTTGGGACAGGGGAATAATTCACCCCTCCACTTT. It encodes CASSLLGQGNNSPLHF.

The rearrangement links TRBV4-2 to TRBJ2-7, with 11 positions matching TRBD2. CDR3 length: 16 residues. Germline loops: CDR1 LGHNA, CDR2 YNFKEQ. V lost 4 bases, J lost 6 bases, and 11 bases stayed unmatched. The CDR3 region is CASSPLMPSGGIEQYF. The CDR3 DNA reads TGTGCCAGCAGCCCTTTAATGCCTAGCGGGGGGATCGAGCAGTACTTC.

CDR3 loop: CASSQARSSGIYNEQFF. Here the CDR3 DNA reads TGTGCCAGCAGCCAAGCCCGCTCTAGCGGGATCTACAATGAGCAGTTCTTC. J is TRBJ2-1 and V is TRBV14, with TRBD2 identical over 9 bases. The CDR3 loop spans 17 amino acids. J gave up 3 bases and V 1 base, and 7 bases lay outside the gene matches. Germline CDR1 is SGHDN and CDR2 is FVKESK.

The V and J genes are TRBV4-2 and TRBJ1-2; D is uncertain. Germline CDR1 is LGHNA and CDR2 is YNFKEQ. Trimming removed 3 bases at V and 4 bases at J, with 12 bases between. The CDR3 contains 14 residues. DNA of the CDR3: TGTGCCAGCAGCCACCCAATTTCGCCCTATGGCTACACCTTC. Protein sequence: CASSHPISPYGYTF.

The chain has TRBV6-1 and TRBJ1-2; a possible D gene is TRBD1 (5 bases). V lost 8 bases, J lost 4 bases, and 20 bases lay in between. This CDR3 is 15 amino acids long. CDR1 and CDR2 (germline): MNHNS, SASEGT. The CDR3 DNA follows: TGTGCCAGCCGTCCGGTCGAGACAGCCTCCTATGGCTACACCTTC. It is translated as CASRPVETASYGYTF.

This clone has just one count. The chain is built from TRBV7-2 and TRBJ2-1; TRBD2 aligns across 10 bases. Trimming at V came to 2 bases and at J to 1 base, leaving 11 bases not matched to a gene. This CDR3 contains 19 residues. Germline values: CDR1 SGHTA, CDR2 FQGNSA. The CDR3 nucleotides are TGTGCCAGCAGCTTATTACGGGCTAGCGGGAGTGGGTCCTACAATGAGCAGTTCTTC. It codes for CASSLLRASGSGSYNEQFF.

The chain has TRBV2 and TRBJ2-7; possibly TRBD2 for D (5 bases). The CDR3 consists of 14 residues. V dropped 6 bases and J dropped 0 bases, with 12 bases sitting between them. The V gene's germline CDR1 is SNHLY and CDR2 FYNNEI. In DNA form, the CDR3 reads TGTGCCAGCAGCCGGACTTCGAACTCCTACGAGCAGTACTTC. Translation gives CASSRTSNSYEQYF.

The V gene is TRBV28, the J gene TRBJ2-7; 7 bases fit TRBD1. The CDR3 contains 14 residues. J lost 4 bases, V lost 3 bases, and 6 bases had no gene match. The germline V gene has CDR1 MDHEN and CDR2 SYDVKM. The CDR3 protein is CASSFGQGVYEQYF. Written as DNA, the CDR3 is TGTGCCAGCAGTTTTGGGCAGGGGGTTTACGAGCAGTACTTC.

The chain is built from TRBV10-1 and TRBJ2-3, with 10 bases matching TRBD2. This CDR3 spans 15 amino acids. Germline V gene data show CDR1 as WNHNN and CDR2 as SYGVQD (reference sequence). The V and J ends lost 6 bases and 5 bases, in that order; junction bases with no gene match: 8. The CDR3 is CASSPLAGVGDTQYF. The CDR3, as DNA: TGCGCCAGCAGCCCTCTAGCGGGAGTTGGAGATACGCAGTATTTT.

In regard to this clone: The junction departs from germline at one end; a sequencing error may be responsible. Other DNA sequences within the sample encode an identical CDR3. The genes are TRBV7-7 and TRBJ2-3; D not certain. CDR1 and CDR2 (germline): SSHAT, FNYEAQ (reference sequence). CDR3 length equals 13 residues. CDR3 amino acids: CASSLGPTDTQYF. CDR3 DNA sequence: TGTGCTAGCAGCCTCGGCCCCACAGATACGCAGTATTTT.

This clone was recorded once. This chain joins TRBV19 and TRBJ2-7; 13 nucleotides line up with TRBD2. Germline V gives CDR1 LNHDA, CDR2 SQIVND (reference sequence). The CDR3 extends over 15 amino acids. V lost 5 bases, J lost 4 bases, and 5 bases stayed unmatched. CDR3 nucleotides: TGTGCCAGTAGTTTACGGACTAGCGGGAGTTACGAGCAGTACTTC. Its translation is CASSLRTSGSYEQYF.

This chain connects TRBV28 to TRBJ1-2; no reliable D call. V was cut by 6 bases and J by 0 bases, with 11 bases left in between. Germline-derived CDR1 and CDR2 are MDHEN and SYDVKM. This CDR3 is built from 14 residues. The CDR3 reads CASSPLGPNYGYTF. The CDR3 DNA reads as TGTGCCAGCAGCCCCCTCGGCCCTAACTATGGCTACACCTTC.

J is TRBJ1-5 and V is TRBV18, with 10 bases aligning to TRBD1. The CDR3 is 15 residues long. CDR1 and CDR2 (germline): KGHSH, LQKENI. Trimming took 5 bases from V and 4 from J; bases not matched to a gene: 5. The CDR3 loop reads CASSTGQGGNQPQHF. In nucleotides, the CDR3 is TGTGCCAGCTCAACCGGACAGGGGGGTAATCAGCCCCAGCATTTT.

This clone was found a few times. CDR3 protein: CASRQQGTGEKLFF. In DNA form, the CDR3 reads TGCGCCAGCAGACAACAGGGTACGGGTGAAAAACTGTTTTTT. The chain is built from TRBV4-1 and TRBJ1-4; D possibly corresponds to TRBD1 (6 bases). This CDR3 contains 14 residues. Looked up from germline, CDR1 is MGHRA and CDR2 is YSYEKL. Trimming left V 6 bases short and J 7 bases short, with 15 bases between.

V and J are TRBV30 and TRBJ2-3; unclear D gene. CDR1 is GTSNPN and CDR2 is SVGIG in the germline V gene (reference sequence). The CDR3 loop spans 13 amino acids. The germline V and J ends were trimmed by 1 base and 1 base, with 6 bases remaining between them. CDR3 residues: CAWSEGRTDTQYF. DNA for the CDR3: TGTGCCTGGAGTGAGGGCCGCACAGATACGCAGTATTTT.